Presented here are 21 T cell receptor beta chains from one specimen sequenced in a study of breast tumors, draining lymph nodes, adjacent tissues. TCRdb processed the multiplex PCR reads anew with MiXCR; each CDR3 protein has one entry. The table records around 25,000 distinct CDR3 sequences, roughly a quarter of them present only once. Sequencing was carried out using breast tumor tissue. These receptors came from a female donor with breast cancer. Some clones in this sample may be carry-over from other donors' samples.

Ten or more counts support this clonotype. The CDR3 DNA reads as TGTGCCAGTAGTATCCCGCAGGGGCCGCAGTATTTT. This translates into CASSIPQGPQYF. The chain employs TRBV19 and TRBJ2-3, with D tentatively TRBD1 (6 bases). Looked up from germline, CDR1 is LNHDA and CDR2 is SQIVND (reference sequence). The CDR3 runs to 12 residues. Trimming pared 3 bases from V and 10 bases from J, leaving 11 bases between.

In its sample, this clonotype ranks as medium-sized (0.01 to 0.1%). The genes are TRBV6-1 and TRBJ2-2; TRBD1 aligns across 7 bases. The length of the CDR3 is 16 residues. V was pared by 6 bases and J by 2 bases, with 9 bases of the junction left unmatched. CDR1 and CDR2 (germline): MNHNS, SASEGT. The CDR3 loop is CASSQQTGSNTGELFF. Written as DNA, the CDR3 is TGTGCCAGCAGCCAACAGACAGGGAGCAACACCGGGGAGCTGTTTTTT.

This clonotype appeared many times. The rearrangement joins TRBV12-3 or TRBV12-4 to TRBJ2-1; maybe TRBD2 (5 bases). The CDR3 consists of 12 residues. Deletions cut 0 bases from V and 15 bases from J, with 12 bases between. CDR3 nucleotide sequence: TGTGCCAGCAGTTTAGCGTTGAGGGTACGGTTCTTC. Translating it yields CASSLALRVRFF.

This clonotype was observed many times. The chain combines TRBV12-3 or TRBV12-4 with TRBJ2-5; 8 bases match TRBD1. V shed 6 bases, J shed 0 bases, and the junction held 3 bases outside the gene matches. CDR3 size: 14 residues. The CDR3 is CASSRQGYQETQYF. CDR3 in DNA: TGTGCCAGCAGCAGACAGGGGTACCAAGAGACCCAGTACTTC.

In its sample, this clonotype was seen many times. This chain joins TRBV19 and TRBJ2-5, with D possibly matching TRBD2 (5 bases). The V gene's germline CDR1 is LNHDA and CDR2 SQIVND (reference sequence). This CDR3 has 14 amino acids. The V end lost 3 bases, the J end lost 2 bases, and 10 bases lay between the germline ends. CDR3 DNA: TGTGCCAGTAGTATGTGGGAGAAACAAGAGACCCAGTACTTC. It specifies CASSMWEKQETQYF.

Of note for this clonotype: The junction departs from germline at one end; a sequencing error may be responsible. The rearrangement joins TRBV2 to TRBJ2-1, with 10 bases identical to TRBD2. Germline CDR1 and CDR2: SNHLY and FYNNEI. The length of the CDR3 is 18 residues. CDR3 nucleotide sequence: TGTGCCAGCAGGGAGGGACTAGCGAACCTCCCCCCCTACAATGAGCAGTCCTTC. As protein: CASREGLANLPPYNEQSF.

This clonotype was found many times. This chain links TRBV19 with TRBJ2-3; TRBD2 agrees at 8 bases. Per germline, CDR1 LNHDA and CDR2 SQIVND (reference sequence). Trimming removed 5 bases from V and 3 bases from J; junction bases left unmatched: 4. The length of the CDR3 is 14 residues. The CDR3 sequence: CASSPSGSTDTQYF. CDR3 nucleotide sequence: TGTGCCAGTAGTCCCAGCGGGAGTACAGATACGCAGTATTTT.

This clonotype was detected ten times or more. The J gene is TRBJ2-3, the V gene TRBV6-1, with D perhaps TRBD2 (6 bases). Trimming removed 2 bases from V and 5 bases from J, with 14 bases in between. Germline lookup yields CDR1 MNHNS and CDR2 SASEGT. CDR3 length: 15 amino acids. The CDR3 sequence is CASSENPRLVDTQYF. Here the CDR3 DNA reads TGTGCCAGCAGTGAAAACCCGCGACTAGTAGATACGCAGTATTTT.

The rearrangement links TRBV7-2 to TRBJ2-5, with D unclear. The CDR3 extends over 14 amino acids. The germline gives CDR1 SGHTA, CDR2 FQGNSA. V was cut by 7 bases and J by 1 base, with 13 bases left in between. CDR3 protein: CASIPVLIQETQYF. DNA of the CDR3: TGTGCCAGCATCCCCGTATTAATCCAAGAGACCCAGTACTTC.

At least ten counts were recorded for this clonotype. The V and J genes are TRBV28 and TRBJ2-3, with D possibly TRBD1 on 6 matching bases. Germline CDR1 and CDR2: MDHEN and SYDVKM. The V gene lost 6 bases and the J gene lost 4 bases, with 14 bases spanning the gap. This CDR3 is 14 amino acids long. The CDR3 sequence: CASSITGSSDTQYF. CDR3 bases: TGTGCCAGCAGCATCACAGGGAGTTCAGATACGCAGTATTTT. The entire variable domain, with the rest obtained from reference TRBV28 and TRBJ2-3, is as follows: DVKVTQSSRYLVKRTGEKVFLECVQDMDHENMFWYRQDPGLGLRLIYFSYDVKMKEKGDIPEGYSVSREKKERFSLILESASTNQTSMYLCASSITGSSDTQYFGPGTRLTVL.

This clonotype has a count of ten or more. The gene calls are TRBV2 and TRBJ2-7, with 8 bases identical to TRBD2. With V trimmed by 6 bases and J by 3 bases, 7 bases remained unmatched. The CDR3 spans 14 residues. Germline values: CDR1 SNHLY, CDR2 FYNNEI. The CDR3 region is CASRDLGGDYEQYF. The CDR3 DNA sequence: TGTGCCAGCAGGGACCTCGGGGGGGACTACGAGCAGTACTTC.

The chain employs TRBV16 and TRBJ2-3; TRBD2 matches 9 bases. Germline-derived CDR1 and CDR2 are KGHSY and FQNENV. The CDR3 has 16 amino acids. After removal of 0 bases from V and 4 bases from J, the junction contained 5 bases not matched to a gene. Here the CDR3 DNA reads TGTGCCAGCAGCCAATCTAGCGGGAGTGGGTCAGATACGCAGTATTTT. It specifies CASSQSSGSGSDTQYF.

This sequence joins TRBV24-1 and TRBJ2-3; D gene unclear. V was trimmed by 2 bases and J by 5 bases, leaving 4 bases between them. The CDR3 covers 12 residues. Germline CDR1 reads KGHDR; CDR2 reads SFDVKD. CDR3 DNA: TGTGCCACCAGTGATTCGGGAGATACGCAGTATTTT. Its translation: CATSDSGDTQYF.

The J gene is TRBJ2-6, the V gene TRBV28; the D gene is possibly TRBD1 (5 bases). This CDR3 has 16 amino acids. V lost 2 bases and J lost 1, with 9 bases in between. The germline V gene encodes CDR1 MDHEN and CDR2 SYDVKM. This CDR3 reads CASSLIQGSGANVLTF. In DNA form, the CDR3 reads TGTGCCAGCAGTTTAATCCAGGGTTCTGGGGCCAACGTCCTGACTTTC.

This chain connects TRBV29-1 to TRBJ2-1, with 8 bases matching TRBD2. The CDR3 is 16 residues long. Per the germline V gene, CDR1 is SQVTM and CDR2 is ANQGSEA. With V trimmed by 3 bases and J by 6 bases, 13 bases remained unmatched. CDR3 nucleotides: TGCAGCGTTGAGGATCCCCTACGGGAGGGCTGCAATGAGCAGTTCTTC. This codes for CSVEDPLREGCNEQFF.

This clonotype has a count of ten or more. The chain uses TRBV27 and TRBJ2-7, with D tentatively TRBD2 (6 bases). The CDR3 is 14 residues long. Per the germline V gene, CDR1 is MNHEY and CDR2 is SMNVEV (reference sequence). Trimming pared 6 bases from V and 7 bases from J, leaving 19 bases between. CDR3 in DNA: TGTGCCAGCAGGAAAATTAGCGGACCGGGGGAGCAGTACTTC. This translates into CASRKISGPGEQYF.

This clonotype has at least ten counts. V and J are TRBV6-1 and TRBJ2-2, with 10 bases matching TRBD2. The ends lost 1 base at V and 2 bases at J; junction bases unmatched: 4. Germline CDR1 is MNHNS and CDR2 is SASEGT. The CDR3 is made up of 17 amino acids. CDR3 DNA sequence: TGTGCCAGCAGTGAAGATATAGCGGGAGGAAACACCGGGGAGCTGTTTTTT. Translation gives CASSEDIAGGNTGELFF.

This clonotype was seen ten or more times. The V gene is TRBV11-2, the J gene TRBJ1-4, with unresolved D. V lost 5 bases to trimming and J lost 7 bases, with 5 bases between them. CDR3 length: 11 residues. Germline CDR1 SGHAT, CDR2 FQNNGV. The chain's CDR3 is CASSMGEKLFF. In DNA form, the CDR3 reads TGTGCCAGCAGCATGGGTGAAAAACTGTTTTTT. Combining the CDR3 with reference TRBV11-2 and TRBJ1-4 gives the whole variable domain EAGVAQSPRYKIIEKRQSVAFWCNPISGHATLYWYQQILGQGPKLLIQFQNNGVVDDSQLPKDRFSAERLKGVDSTLKIQPAKLEDSAVYLCASSMGEKLFFGSGTQLSVL.

Many counts were recorded for this clonotype. The chain joins TRBV2 to TRBJ1-2; D perhaps matches TRBD1 (6 bases). The length of the CDR3 is 16 residues. CDR1 and CDR2 from the germline V gene are SNHLY and FYNNEI. V was trimmed by 3 bases and J by 3 bases, leaving 17 bases between them. The CDR3 here is CASSERRGQEDYGYTF. The CDR3 DNA reads as TGTGCCAGCAGTGAGAGGCGGGGGCAGGAAGACTATGGCTACACCTTC. Filled out from reference TRBV2 and TRBJ1-2, the complete variable domain reads EPEVTQTPSHQVTQMGQEVILRCVPISNHLYFYWYRQILGQKVEFLVSFYNNEISEKSEIFDDQFSVERPDGSNFTLKIRSTKLEDSAMYFCASSERRGQEDYGYTFGSGTRLTVV.

This clonotype appeared many times. The chain is built from TRBV7-3 and TRBJ2-7; D possibly corresponds to TRBD2 (6 bases). Trimming shortened V by 2 bases and J by 3 bases, and 14 bases separated the two germline ends. CDR3 length: 15 amino acids. Germline values: CDR1 SGHTA, CDR2 FQGTGA. This chain's CDR3 is CASSLDGTGFYEQYF. CDR3 DNA sequence: TGTGCCAGCAGCTTAGATGGGACTGGGTTCTACGAGCAGTACTTC.

The V call is TRBV19, the J call TRBJ1-1; D gene ambiguous. Between the trimmed V and J ends, which lost 7 bases and 5 bases, there was a span of 17 bases. Germline assignment: CDR1 LNHDA and CDR2 SQIVND (reference sequence). The CDR3 consists of 14 residues. The CDR3 nucleotides read TGTGCCAGTATCCGACGTGGGGTGGAGACTGAAGCTTTCTTT. It yields the protein CASIRRGVETEAFF.